The 18 T cell receptor beta chains in this list originate from one sample, sequenced in a study of radiation and T cells in renal cell carcinoma (TCRdb year 2020). The sample's time point label, decoded: baseline pretreatment blood. Reading the label with the study, this specimen's treatment or condition is: 15 Gy SBRT to primary tumor, nephrectomy 4 weeks later. Library construction relied on the immunoSEQ multiplex PCR assay. The source is immuneACCESS, and TCRdb retained only in-frame sequences with V and J called. Part of the clones is not carried over; for the studies checked, unresolved V genes explain less than half of this, and the remainder is unexplained. This sample is represented by 120,000 to 150,000 clones; about nine tenths of them were singletons. The ten biggest clones cover roughly 4.1% of the sample. Sample: blood, taken from a patient whose treatment included radiotherapy and nephrectomy. These receptors were collected from an older woman with renal cell carcinoma.

This chain joins TRBV5-5 and TRBJ2-7; D remains unclear. Germline V gene sequence: CDR1 SGHKS, CDR2 YYEKEE (reference sequence). The CDR3 sequence is 12 residues long. Trimming removed 2 bases at V and 3 bases at J, with 6 bases between. The CDR3 nucleotides read TGTGCCAGCAGCTTACTCAACTACGAGCAGTACTTC. This translates into CASSLLNYEQYF.

The chain couples TRBV28 to TRBJ1-1; D gene uncertain. This CDR3 contains 13 residues. The V gene's germline CDR1 is MDHEN and CDR2 SYDVKM. The V and J ends lost 10 bases and 7 bases respectively, with 19 bases between them. CDR3 nucleotides: TGTGCCATCCAAAACATCAGGTCAAATGAAGCTTTCTTT. Translating it yields CAIQNIRSNEAFF.

A single count supports this clone. V is TRBV5-1 and J is TRBJ1-2; no clear D gene. Per the germline V gene, CDR1 is SGHRS and CDR2 is YFSETQ. Between the trimmed V and J ends, which lost 3 bases and 3 bases, there was a span of 12 bases. The CDR3 is 14 residues long. CDR3 sequence: CASSSQNRHYGYTF. The CDR3 DNA reads as TGCGCCAGCAGCTCCCAAAATCGACACTATGGCTACACCTTC.

The chain carries TRBV6-6 and TRBJ2-1; TRBD1 might be the D (5 bases). The length of the CDR3 is 14 residues. V shed 4 bases and J shed 6 bases, with 13 bases lying between them. From germline, CDR1 is MNHNY and CDR2 SVGAGI (reference sequence). The CDR3 DNA reads TGTGCCAGCAGTTCCGGACAAAGGGGCAATGAGCAGTTCTTC. It is translated as CASSSGQRGNEQFF.

This chain joins TRBV19 and TRBJ1-2, with unresolved D. V lost 6 bases and J 0 bases, leaving 14 bases between the germline ends. This CDR3 has 15 residues. In germline, CDR1 is LNHDA, CDR2 SQIVND (reference sequence). The CDR3 here is CASSTTRLANYGYTF. CDR3 nucleotide sequence: TGTGCCAGTAGCACGACAAGGCTCGCTAACTATGGCTACACCTTC.

V gene TRBV7-2 combines with J gene TRBJ2-7, with D uncertain. Germline CDR1 is SGHTA and CDR2 is FQGNSA. V shed 2 bases and J shed 3 bases, with 8 bases lying between them. This CDR3 is 13 amino acids long. This CDR3 is CASSLRVLYEQYF. In DNA form, the CDR3 reads TGTGCCAGCAGCTTAAGGGTTCTCTACGAGCAGTACTTC. The full variable domain, completed using reference TRBV7-2 and TRBJ2-7, is GAGVSQSPSNKVTEKGKDVELRCDPISGHTALYWYRQSLGQGLEFLIYFQGNSAPDKSGLPSDRFSAERTGGSVSTLTIQRTQQEDSAVYLCASSLRVLYEQYFGPGTRLTVT.

The chain has TRBV7-9 and TRBJ2-1; the D gene is possibly TRBD1 (7 bases). Germline V gene data show CDR1 as SEHNR and CDR2 as FQNEAQ (reference sequence). This CDR3 has 15 amino acids. The germline V and J ends were trimmed by 5 bases and 2 bases, with 13 bases remaining between them. CDR3 sequence reads: CASSIRGTAYNEQFF. The CDR3 bases are TGTGCCAGCAGCATCCGCGGGACAGCCTACAATGAGCAGTTCTTC.

This rearrangement joins TRBV4-2 to TRBJ1-6; 9 bases align to TRBD1. V was pared by 4 bases and J by 6 bases, with 4 bases of the junction left unmatched. Germline CDR1 LGHNA, CDR2 YNFKEQ. There are 15 residues in the CDR3. DNA for the CDR3: TGTGCCAGCAGCCCTATGGACAGGGGTAATTCACCCCTCCACTTT. Translating it yields CASSPMDRGNSPLHF.

Regarding this clone: Its ends do not fully match the called genes, so a read error is possible. The chain joins TRBV7-7 to TRBJ1-3; D ambiguous. Germline V gives CDR1 SSHAT, CDR2 FNYEAQ (reference sequence). The CDR3 contains 19 residues. This CDR3 is CASSPFLGSDRSSGNTIYF. The CDR3 nucleotides read TGTGCTAGCAGCCCATTTCTCGGGTCAGACCGCTCCTCTGGAAACACCATATATTTT.

Worth noting for this clone: A junction end diverges from the germline sequence, so it may reflect a read error. The J gene is TRBJ1-3, the V gene TRBV11-2; no reliable D call. This CDR3 is 15 amino acids long. Germline V gives CDR1 SGHAT, CDR2 FQNNGV. CDR3 residues: CASSLDGSSENTIYF. CDR3 nucleotide sequence: TGTGCCAGCAGCTTAGACGGGAGCTCTGAAAACACCATATATTTT. Filled out from reference TRBV11-2 and TRBJ1-3, the complete variable domain reads EAGVAQSPRYKIIEKRQSVAFWCNPISGHATLYWYQQILGQGPKLLIQFQNNGVVDDSQLPKDRFSAERLKGVDSTLKIQPAKLEDSAVYLCASSLDGSSENTIYFGEGSWLTVV.

The chain combines TRBV11-3 with TRBJ1-6; D call uncertain. Germline V gene sequence: CDR1 SGHNT, CDR2 YENEEA. CDR3 length equals 14 residues. Trimming took off 0 bases at V and 6 bases at J, with 6 bases between the two ends. The CDR3 DNA is TGTGCCAGCAGCTTAGAAGGCGGTAATTCACCCCTCCACTTT. It is translated as CASSLEGGNSPLHF.

A remark on this clone: One end of the junction fails to match germline, which may point to a read error. The chain combines TRBV7-7 with TRBJ1-3; D is uncertain. The CDR3 is made up of 15 amino acids. From germline, CDR1 is SSHAT and CDR2 FNYEAQ (reference sequence). The CDR3 DNA reads TGTGCTAGCAGCTTACTTCGGACGCCTGGAAACACCATATATTTT. It is translated as CASSLLRTPGNTIYF.

J is TRBJ2-7 and V is TRBV11-3; 7 bases are a match to TRBD1. Germline lookup yields CDR1 SGHNT and CDR2 YENEEA. The CDR3 has 13 amino acids. V gave up 6 bases and J gave up 2 bases; unmatched junction bases: 4. The CDR3 DNA is TGTGCCAGCAGTACAGGGGCAACCTACGAGCAGTACTTC. This translates into CASSTGATYEQYF.

The V and J genes are TRBV6-5 and TRBJ2-3, with D possibly matching TRBD1 (6 bases). CDR3 size: 15 residues. The germline CDR1 and CDR2 sequences are MNHEY and SVGAGI. V was trimmed by 2 bases and J by 1 base, leaving 10 bases between them. CDR3 region: CASSYLGAGTDTQYF. CDR3 bases: TGTGCCAGCAGTTACCTGGGGGCAGGCACAGATACGCAGTATTTT.

This sequence joins TRBV11-2 and TRBJ2-1; D remains unclear. The V end lost 5 bases, the J end lost 7 bases, and 9 bases lay between the germline ends. Germline lookup yields CDR1 SGHAT and CDR2 FQNNGV. CDR3 length: 12 residues. The CDR3 bases are TGTGCCAGCAGCCCCCTGAGGAATGAGCAGTTCTTC. This gives the protein CASSPLRNEQFF.

The chain joins TRBV11-1 to TRBJ2-1; D may match TRBD1 or TRBD2 (5 bases each). Germline-derived CDR1 and CDR2 are SGHAT and FQDESV (reference sequence). V shed 4 bases and J shed 7 bases, with 23 bases lying between them. This CDR3 has 17 residues. Here the CDR3 reads CASSSLGLTGRGNEQFF. The DNA for the CDR3 is TGTGCCAGCAGCTCCTTGGGCCTCACGGGGCGAGGAAATGAGCAGTTCTTC.

The chain carries TRBV7-6 and TRBJ1-2; 8 nucleotides agree with TRBD1. This CDR3 has 14 amino acids. Germline CDR1 and CDR2: SGHVS and FNYEAQ. V trimming: 5 bases; J trimming: 6 bases; junction bases outside the gene matches: 8. CDR3 nucleotide sequence: TGTGCCAGCAGCCCATCACAGGGGGTTAATGGCTACACCTTC. Encoded protein: CASSPSQGVNGYTF.

The CDR3 is CASSEMGAQGYTF. CDR3 bases: TGCGCCAGCAGTGAGATGGGGGCGCAGGGCTACACCTTC. The chain is built from TRBV10-2 and TRBJ1-2; D perhaps matches TRBD1 (6 bases). The V end lost 2 bases, the J end lost 8 bases, and 12 bases lay between the germline ends. The CDR3 contains 13 residues. Germline CDR1 is WSHSY and CDR2 is SAAADI.